This T cell receptor beta chain was recorded in a study of blood T cell repertoires in COVID-19. Overall study: Some COVID-19 samples were acute and others convalescent; all came from the United States, Italy and Spain. In each case, the material was cDNA or gDNA derived from T cells, B-cell-depleted T cells, or PBMCs.

In the study's own analysis: Amplification of reference gene primers was used by the study to estimate nucleated cell counts. The repertoire was sequenced with immunoSEQ multiplex PCR; TCRdb's copy has only in-frame clones and lacks some. V and J calls and clone size follow that table, whereas D and trimming were derived from the DNA. This sample has about 110,000 clones, with approximately 90% found just once. Trimming left V 6 bases short and J 0 bases short, with 9 bases between. Germline V gene data show CDR1 as LNHNV and CDR2 as YYDKDF (reference sequence). The CDR3 runs to 14 residues. The chain recombines TRBV15 with TRBJ1-3; D gene unclear. The sample was peripheral blood. This receptor was taken from a human donor in a cohort sampled during active COVID-19. CDR3 region: CATRLGGSGNTIYF. CDR3 DNA: TGTGCCACCAGGCTAGGAGGCTCTGGAAACACCATATATTTT. Supplemented by reference TRBV15 and TRBJ1-3, the full variable domain reads DAMVIQNPRYQVTQFGKPVTLSCSQTLNHNVMYWYQQKSSQAPKLLFHYYDKDFNNEADTPDNFQSRRPNTSFCFLDIRSPGLGDTAMYLCATRLGGSGNTIYFGEGSWLTVV.